This T cell receptor (beta chain) is drawn from a study of T cell responses to AZD1222 COVID-19 vaccine. General study points: Clonal diversity was possibly underestimated; the donors were predominantly white British and more often female. Spike-wide vaccine-associated CD4 TCRs dominated at 160-218 and 743-854. Two doses of AZD1222 preceded a rise in Spike-specific TCR breadth and depth.

The data were produced by immunoSEQ multiplex PCR, yet TCRdb's version contains in-frame clones alone and is incomplete. The sample has tens of thousands of clones, about 81% seen once. This CDR3 spans 14 amino acids. The germline gives CDR1 MGHDK, CDR2 SYGVNS. Trimming removed 2 bases at V and 2 bases at J, with 10 bases between. Concerning this clone: The antigen is undetermined.

The receptor was isolated from an adult who received the AZD1222 COVID-19 vaccine. This specimen was peripheral blood, taken 28 days after the second AZD1222 dose. The chain joins TRBV25-1 to TRBJ2-7; D might be TRBD1 or TRBD2, each matching 5 bases. The CDR3 sequence is CASSEPGPTYEQYF. The CDR3 coding sequence is TGTGCCAGCAGTGAACCGGGGCCTACCTACGAGCAGTACTTC.